The 12 T cell receptor beta chains listed next were all sequenced from one sample in a study of PD-L1 blockade in urothelial cancer. Repertoires were generated with immunoSEQ multiplex PCR, while TCRdb's copy carries only in-frame clones and drops some. The repertoire holds under 40,000 clones, roughly 88% seen once, with less than 40% in the top ten. Sequenced here: PBMCs, sampled around atezolizumab (anti-PD-L1) treatment. These receptors all stem from a man in his 60s with urothelial cancer.

The J gene is TRBJ2-5, the V gene TRBV7-3, with 8 bases aligning to TRBD2. The CDR3 contains 15 residues. V gave up 5 bases and J gave up 8 bases; unmatched junction bases: 13. Per the germline V gene, CDR1 is SGHTA and CDR2 is FQGTGA. The CDR3 loop reads CASSENSGVPGTQYF. CDR3 in DNA: TGTGCCAGCAGCGAGAATAGCGGGGTGCCGGGAACCCAGTACTTC. Looking up the rest from reference TRBV7-3 and TRBJ2-5 gives the full variable domain: GAGVSQTPSNKVTEKGKYVELRCDPISGHTALYWYRQSLGQGPEFLIYFQGTGAADDSGLPNDRFFAVRPEGSVSTLKIQRTERGDSAVYLCASSENSGVPGTQYFGPGTRLLVL.

The chain recombines TRBV6-1 with TRBJ1-5; the match to TRBD1 covers 9 bases. Trimming cost V 7 bases and J 5 bases; bases outside gene matches: 9. The CDR3 extends over 15 amino acids. Germline V CDR1 and CDR2: MNHNS, SASEGT. This CDR3 reads CASISGTGRDQPQHF. CDR3 nucleotides: TGTGCCAGCATCTCCGGGACAGGGAGGGATCAGCCCCAGCATTTT.

The chain couples TRBV20-1 to TRBJ2-2; no firm D call. CDR1 and CDR2 (germline): DFQATT, SNEGSKA (reference sequence). V dropped 3 bases and J dropped 5 bases, with 4 bases sitting between them. The CDR3 covers 11 residues. The CDR3 loop reads CSASKTGELFF. DNA for the CDR3: TGCAGTGCTAGCAAAACCGGGGAGCTGTTTTTT.

The rearrangement joins TRBV15 to TRBJ2-3; weak D call: TRBD1 (6 bases). Germline CDR1 and CDR2: LNHNV and YYDKDF (reference sequence). The V end lost 0 bases, the J end lost 5 bases, and 9 bases lay between the germline ends. This CDR3 comprises 14 residues. DNA for the CDR3: TGTGCCACCAGCAGAGACAGGGGAGTAGATACGCAGTATTTT. Translating gives CATSRDRGVDTQYF. The entire variable domain, with the rest obtained from reference TRBV15 and TRBJ2-3, is as follows: DAMVIQNPRYQVTQFGKPVTLSCSQTLNHNVMYWYQQKSSQAPKLLFHYYDKDFNNEADTPDNFQSRRPNTSFCFLDIRSPGLGDTAMYLCATSRDRGVDTQYFGPGTRLTVL.

This sequence joins TRBV7-2 and TRBJ2-7, with TRBD1 matching over 10 bases. With 2 bases clipped from V and 2 bases from J, the junction kept 3 bases outside the gene matches. Looked up from germline, CDR1 is SGHTA and CDR2 is FQGNSA. CDR3 length equals 15 residues. CDR3 loop: CASSLRQGATYEQYF. CDR3 in DNA: TGTGCCAGCAGCTTACGACAGGGGGCTACCTACGAGCAGTACTTC.

The chain combines TRBV6-6 with TRBJ2-7; 8 bases match TRBD1. V shed 2 bases, J shed 8 bases, and the junction held 8 bases outside the gene matches. Per the germline V gene, CDR1 is MNHNY and CDR2 is SVGAGI (reference sequence). CDR3 length: 14 amino acids. The chain's CDR3 is CASSYRTGLDQQYF. The CDR3 DNA sequence: TGTGCCAGCAGTTACCGGACAGGGCTGGATCAGCAGTACTTC.

CDR3 sequence: CSVARDSSYEQYF. The CDR3 DNA follows: TGCAGCGTTGCGAGGGACAGCTCCTACGAGCAGTACTTC. The gene calls are TRBV29-1 and TRBJ2-7, with 7 bases that match TRBD1. Germline-derived CDR1 and CDR2 are SQVTM and ANQGSEA. The CDR3 extends over 13 amino acids. V was pared by 4 bases and J by 0 bases, with 3 bases of the junction left unmatched.

This chain joins TRBV6-1 and TRBJ2-1; D call uncertain. This CDR3 spans 12 amino acids. Germline CDR1 is MNHNS and CDR2 is SASEGT. Trimming removed 4 bases at V and 6 bases at J, with 7 bases between. The CDR3 is CASSGGGNEQFF. In DNA, the CDR3 is TGTGCCAGCAGTGGCGGCGGCAATGAGCAGTTCTTC.

CDR3: CASSLNRGGNEKLFF. CDR3 sequence (DNA): TGTGCCAGCAGTCTAAACAGGGGAGGTAATGAAAAACTGTTTTTT. The chain links TRBV6-5 to TRBJ1-4, with 7 bases fitting TRBD1. Per the germline V gene, CDR1 is MNHEY and CDR2 is SVGAGI. This CDR3 is 15 amino acids long. V lost 5 bases and J lost 4; bases outside the gene matches: 7.

The V gene is TRBV7-2, the J gene TRBJ1-2; tentative D call: TRBD1 (6 bases). Germline values: CDR1 SGHTA, CDR2 FQGNSA. The V gene lost 3 bases and the J gene lost 5 bases, with 16 bases spanning the gap. The CDR3 extends over 15 amino acids. The CDR3 DNA is TGTGCCAGCAGCTTGGACGACAGGCCGCTATATGGCTACACCTTC. Its protein product is CASSLDDRPLYGYTF. The complete variable domain, with remaining parts taken from reference TRBV7-2 and TRBJ1-2, reads GAGVSQSPSNKVTEKGKDVELRCDPISGHTALYWYRQSLGQGLEFLIYFQGNSAPDKSGLPSDRFSAERTGGSVSTLTIQRTQQEDSAVYLCASSLDDRPLYGYTFGSGTRLTVV.

This chain uses TRBV5-1 with TRBJ1-1, with D perhaps TRBD1 (5 bases). The ends were cut back, 1 base at V and 4 bases at J, with 11 bases in the middle. CDR3 length equals 14 residues. Looked up from germline, CDR1 is SGHRS and CDR2 is YFSETQ. This chain's CDR3 is CASSLWGEITEAFF. CDR3 nucleotide sequence: TGCGCCAGCAGCTTGTGGGGCGAGATCACTGAAGCTTTCTTT.

The chain carries TRBV27 and TRBJ2-5; TRBD1 matches at 7 bases. The germline gives CDR1 MNHEY, CDR2 SMNVEV (reference sequence). This CDR3 contains 14 residues. The J segment lost 5 bases and the V segment lost 2 bases, leaving 5 bases of the junction unmatched. CDR3 residues: CASSLTGVRETQYF. The CDR3 region has the DNA TGTGCCAGCAGTTTAACAGGGGTAAGGGAGACCCAGTACTTC.